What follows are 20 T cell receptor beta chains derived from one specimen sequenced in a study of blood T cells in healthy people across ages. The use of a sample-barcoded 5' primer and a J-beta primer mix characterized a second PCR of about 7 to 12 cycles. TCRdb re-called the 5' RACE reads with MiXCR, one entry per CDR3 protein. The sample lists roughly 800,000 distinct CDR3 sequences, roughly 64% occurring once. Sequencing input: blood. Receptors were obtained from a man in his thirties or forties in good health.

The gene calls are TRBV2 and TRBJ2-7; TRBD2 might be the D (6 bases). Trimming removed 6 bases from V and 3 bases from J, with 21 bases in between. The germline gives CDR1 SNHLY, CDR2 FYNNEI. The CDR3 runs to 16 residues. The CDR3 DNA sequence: TGTGCCAGCAGACCGGGACTGAGTGGCTCCTTCTACGAGCAGTACTTC. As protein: CASRPGLSGSFYEQYF.

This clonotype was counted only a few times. The chain's CDR3 is CASAMGQVYEQYF. CDR3 in DNA: TGCGCCAGCGCTATGGGACAGGTTTACGAGCAGTACTTC. The rearrangement uses TRBV5-1 and TRBJ2-7, with TRBD1 matching 8 bases. V was pared by 7 bases and J by 4 bases, with 7 bases of the junction left unmatched. The CDR3 extends over 13 amino acids. CDR1 is SGHRS, CDR2 YFSETQ, per germline.

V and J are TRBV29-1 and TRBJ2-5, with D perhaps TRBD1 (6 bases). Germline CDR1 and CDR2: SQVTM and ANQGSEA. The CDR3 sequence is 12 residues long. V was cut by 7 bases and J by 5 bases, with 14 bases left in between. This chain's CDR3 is CSASQGLETQYF. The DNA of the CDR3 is TGCAGCGCAAGTCAGGGGTTGGAGACCCAGTACTTC.

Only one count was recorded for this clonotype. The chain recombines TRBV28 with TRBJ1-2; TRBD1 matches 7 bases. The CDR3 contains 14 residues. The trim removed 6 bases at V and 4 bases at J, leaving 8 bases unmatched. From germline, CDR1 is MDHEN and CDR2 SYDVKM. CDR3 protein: CASSRPGTAYGYTF. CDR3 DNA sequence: TGTGCCAGCAGCCGCCCCGGGACAGCCTATGGCTACACCTTC.

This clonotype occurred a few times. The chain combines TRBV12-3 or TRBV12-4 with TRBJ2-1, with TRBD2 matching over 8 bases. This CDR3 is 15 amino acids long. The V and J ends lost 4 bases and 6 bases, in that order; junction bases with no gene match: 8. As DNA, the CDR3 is TGTGCCAGCAGTTACCCCGGGACTAGTAGCAATGAGCAGTTCTTC. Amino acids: CASSYPGTSSNEQFF.

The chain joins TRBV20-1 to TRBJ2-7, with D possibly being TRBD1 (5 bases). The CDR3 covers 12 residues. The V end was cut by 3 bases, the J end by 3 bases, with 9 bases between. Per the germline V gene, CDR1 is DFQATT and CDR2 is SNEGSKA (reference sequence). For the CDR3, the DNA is TGCAGTGCTAGTGGGCAGGGCTACGAGCAGTACTTC. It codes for CSASGQGYEQYF.

DNA for the CDR3: TGTGCCAGCAGTAGCAGGGGGGACAATGAGCAGTACTTC. Encoded protein: CASSSRGDNEQYF. This chain connects TRBV28 to TRBJ2-5; D may be TRBD1 (7 bases). This CDR3 has 13 residues. Germline assignment: CDR1 MDHEN and CDR2 SYDVKM. Trimming stripped 5 bases from V and 11 bases from J, with 18 bases between. Drawing the rest from reference TRBV28 and TRBJ2-5, the complete variable domain is DVKVTQSSRYLVKRTGEKVFLECVQDMDHENMFWYRQDPGLGLRLIYFSYDVKMKEKGDIPEGYSVSREKKERFSLILESASTNQTSMYLCASSSRGDNEQYFGPGTRLLVL.

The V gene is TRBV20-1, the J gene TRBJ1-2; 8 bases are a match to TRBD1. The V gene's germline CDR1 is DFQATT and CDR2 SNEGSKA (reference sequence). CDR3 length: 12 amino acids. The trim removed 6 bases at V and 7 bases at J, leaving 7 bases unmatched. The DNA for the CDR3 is TGCAGTGCCAAAACAGGGGGGCCTGGCTACACCTTC. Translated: CSAKTGGPGYTF.

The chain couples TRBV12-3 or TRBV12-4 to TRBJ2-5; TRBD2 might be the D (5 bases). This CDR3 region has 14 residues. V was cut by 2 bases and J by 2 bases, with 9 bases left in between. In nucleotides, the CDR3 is TGTGCCAGCAGTTTAAGAGCGGTACAAGAGACCCAGTACTTC. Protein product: CASSLRAVQETQYF.

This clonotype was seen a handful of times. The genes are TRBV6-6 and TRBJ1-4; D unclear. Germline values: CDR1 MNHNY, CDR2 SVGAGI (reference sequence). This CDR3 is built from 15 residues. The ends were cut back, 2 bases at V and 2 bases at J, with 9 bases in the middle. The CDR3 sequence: CASSYPGGTNEKLFF. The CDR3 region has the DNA TGTGCCAGCAGTTACCCGGGTGGGACTAATGAAAAACTGTTTTTT.

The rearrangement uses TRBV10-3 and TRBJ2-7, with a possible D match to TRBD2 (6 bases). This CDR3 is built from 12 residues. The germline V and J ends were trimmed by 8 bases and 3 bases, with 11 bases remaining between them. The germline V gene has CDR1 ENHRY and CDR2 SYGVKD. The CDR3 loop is CAIGEVLYEQYF. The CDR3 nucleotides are TGTGCCATCGGGGAGGTTCTCTACGAGCAGTACTTC.

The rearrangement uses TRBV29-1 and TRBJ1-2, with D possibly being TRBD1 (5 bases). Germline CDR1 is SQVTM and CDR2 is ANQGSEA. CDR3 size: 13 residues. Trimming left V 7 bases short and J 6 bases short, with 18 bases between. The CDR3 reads CSALRGGKDGYTF. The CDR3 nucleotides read TGCAGCGCGCTACGGGGGGGGAAGGATGGCTACACCTTC.

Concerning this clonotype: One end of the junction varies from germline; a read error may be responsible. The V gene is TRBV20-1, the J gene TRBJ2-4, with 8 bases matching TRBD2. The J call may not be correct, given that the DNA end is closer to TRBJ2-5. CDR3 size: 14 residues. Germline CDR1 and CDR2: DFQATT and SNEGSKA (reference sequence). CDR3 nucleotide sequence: TGTTCGGGCGGCGCTAGCGGGCTCTGGGAGACCCAGTACTTC. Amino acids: CSGGASGLWETQYF.

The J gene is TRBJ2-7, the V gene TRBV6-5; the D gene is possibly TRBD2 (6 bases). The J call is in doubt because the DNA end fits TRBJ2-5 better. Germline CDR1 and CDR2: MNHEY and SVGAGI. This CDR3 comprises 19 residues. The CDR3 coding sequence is TGTGCCAGCAGTTATCAGGGTGGTGGGGAACGACCGGAGGGAGAGACCCAGTACTTC. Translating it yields CASSYQGGGERPEGETQYF.

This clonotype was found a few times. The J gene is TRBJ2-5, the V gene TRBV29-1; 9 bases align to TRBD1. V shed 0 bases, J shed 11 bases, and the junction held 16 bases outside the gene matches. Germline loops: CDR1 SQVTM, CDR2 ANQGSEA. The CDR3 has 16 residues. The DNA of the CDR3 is TGCAGCGTTGAAGATCCCAGGACAGGGGTGGTCAATGAGCAGTACTTC. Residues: CSVEDPRTGVVNEQYF.

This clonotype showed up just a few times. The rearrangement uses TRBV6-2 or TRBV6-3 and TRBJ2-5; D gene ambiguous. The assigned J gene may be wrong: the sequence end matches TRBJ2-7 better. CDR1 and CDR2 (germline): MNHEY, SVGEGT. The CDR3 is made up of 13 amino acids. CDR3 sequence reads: CASRSGNAYEQYF. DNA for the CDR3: TGTGCCAGCCGCTCCGGTAACGCCTACGAGCAGTACTTC.

Here the CDR3 reads CASSEWRQGNDGYTF. CDR3 DNA sequence: TGTGCCAGCAGTGAATGGCGTCAGGGGAATGATGGCTACACCTTC. The chain joins TRBV2 to TRBJ1-2, with D maybe TRBD1 (6 bases). The CDR3 is 15 amino acids. In germline, CDR1 is SNHLY, CDR2 FYNNEI. Trimming stripped 2 bases from V and 6 bases from J, with 16 bases between.

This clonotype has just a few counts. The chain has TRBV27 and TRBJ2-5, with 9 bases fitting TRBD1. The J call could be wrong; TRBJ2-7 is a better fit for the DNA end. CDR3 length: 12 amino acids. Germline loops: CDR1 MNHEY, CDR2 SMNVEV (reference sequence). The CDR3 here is CASSPGQGEQYF. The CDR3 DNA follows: TGTGCCAGCAGTCCGGGACAGGGCGAGCAGTACTTC.

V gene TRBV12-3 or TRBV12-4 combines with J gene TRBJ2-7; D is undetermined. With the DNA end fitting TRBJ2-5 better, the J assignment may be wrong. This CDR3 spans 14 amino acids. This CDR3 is CASSFGFVRETQYF. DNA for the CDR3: TGTGCCAGCAGTTTTGGGTTCGTTAGGGAGACCCAGTACTTC.

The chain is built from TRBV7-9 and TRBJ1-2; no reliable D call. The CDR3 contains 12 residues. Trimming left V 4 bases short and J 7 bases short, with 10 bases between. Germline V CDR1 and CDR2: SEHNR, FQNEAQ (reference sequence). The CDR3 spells CASSSSYGGYTF. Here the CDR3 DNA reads TGTGCCAGCAGCTCCTCTTATGGTGGCTACACCTTC.